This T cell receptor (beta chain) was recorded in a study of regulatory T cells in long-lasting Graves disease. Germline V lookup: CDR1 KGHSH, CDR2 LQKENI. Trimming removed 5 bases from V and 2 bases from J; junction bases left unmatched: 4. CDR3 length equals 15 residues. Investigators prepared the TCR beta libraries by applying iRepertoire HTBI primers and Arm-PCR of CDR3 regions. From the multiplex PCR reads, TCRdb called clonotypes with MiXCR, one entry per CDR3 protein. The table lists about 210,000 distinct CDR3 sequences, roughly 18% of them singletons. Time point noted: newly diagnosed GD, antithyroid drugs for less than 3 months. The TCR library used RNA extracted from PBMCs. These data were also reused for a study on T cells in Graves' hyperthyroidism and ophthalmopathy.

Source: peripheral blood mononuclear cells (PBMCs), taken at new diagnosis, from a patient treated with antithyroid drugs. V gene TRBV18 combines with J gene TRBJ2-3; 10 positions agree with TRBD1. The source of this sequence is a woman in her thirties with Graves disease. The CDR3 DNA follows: TGTGCCAGCTCAACGGGACAGGGGATCACAGATACGCAGTATTTT. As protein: CASSTGQGITDTQYF.